Each of the 25 T cell receptor beta chains below was sequenced from the same sample in a study of cytomegalovirus exposure and HLA in healthy donors. The PCR was carried out with 60 Vbeta primers and 13 Jbeta primers. Assay used: immunoSEQ multiplex PCR; TCRdb lists only in-frame clones, some missing. Of a few hundred thousand clones in the sample, around 89% were seen once. The sequenced material came from PBMCs. The receptor source for this set is a woman younger than 35 in good health and CMV-seronegative.

J is TRBJ2-7 and V is TRBV4-3; unclear D gene. The CDR3 is 14 amino acids. V was pared by 1 base and J by 0 bases, with 7 bases between. CDR1 and CDR2 (germline): LGHNA, YSLEER. The CDR3 DNA reads TGCGCCAGCAGCCAAGGTCCCAGCTCCTACGAGCAGTACTTC. It specifies CASSQGPSSYEQYF.

This clone came up a few times. V and J are TRBV6-4 and TRBJ2-2; 7 nucleotides line up with TRBD2. CDR1 and CDR2 (germline): MRHNA, SNTAGT. The length of the CDR3 is 14 residues. The J segment lost 1 base and the V segment lost 5 bases, leaving 1 base of the junction unmatched. CDR3 loop: CASSPSGNTGELFF. The CDR3 DNA reads TGTGCCAGCAGTCCTAGCGGGAACACCGGGGAGCTGTTTTTT.

This rearrangement joins TRBV9 to TRBJ2-5; 7 positions match TRBD2. Germline V gives CDR1 SGDLS, CDR2 YYNGEE. The CDR3 is 13 amino acids. Losses at the gene ends were 6 bases for V and 1 base for J; bases not matched to a gene: 3. This CDR3 reads CASNGGSQETQYF. CDR3 nucleotides: TGTGCCAGCAACGGGGGGAGCCAAGAGACCCAGTACTTC.

The genes are TRBV4-3 and TRBJ2-2; 15 bases align to TRBD2. CDR1 is LGHNA and CDR2 is YSLEER in the germline V gene. CDR3 size: 19 residues. J gave up 3 bases and V 3 bases, and 8 bases lay outside the gene matches. CDR3 nucleotides: TGCGCCAGCAGCCAGCTTCCGGGACTAGCGGGGGGTGACACCGGGGAGCTGTTTTTT. It encodes CASSQLPGLAGGDTGELFF.

This clone was seen once. The chain combines TRBV19 with TRBJ1-3; the match to TRBD1 covers 9 bases. Trimming at V came to 4 bases and at J to 2 bases, leaving 12 bases not matched to a gene. This CDR3 has 18 residues. From germline, CDR1 is LNHDA and CDR2 SQIVND (reference sequence). CDR3 region: CASSTGQGRGFAGNTIYF. The CDR3 DNA sequence: TGTGCCAGTAGTACCGGACAGGGGAGAGGTTTCGCTGGAAACACCATATATTTT.

The CDR3: CASSPRGGLSTNTEAFF. CDR3 coding DNA: TGTGCCAGCAGCCCTCGCGGTGGTCTTAGCACGAACACTGAAGCTTTCTTT. The chain employs TRBV9 and TRBJ1-1, with D unclear. The V end was cut by 4 bases, the J end by 1 base, with 20 bases between. Germline lookup yields CDR1 SGDLS and CDR2 YYNGEE. This CDR3 has 17 residues. Full variable domain (rest looked up from reference TRBV9 and TRBJ1-1): DSGVTQTPKHLITATGQRVTLRCSPRSGDLSVYWYQQSLDQGLQFLIQYYNGEERAKGNILERFSAQQFPDLHSELNLSSLELGDSALYFCASSPRGGLSTNTEAFFGQGTRLTVV.

The V and J genes are TRBV19 and TRBJ1-1; D might be TRBD1 (6 bases). The CDR3 loop spans 16 amino acids. CDR1 LNHDA and CDR2 SQIVND come from the germline V gene (reference sequence). V was trimmed by 2 bases and J by 0 bases, leaving 13 bases between them. The CDR3, as DNA: TGTGCCAGTAGTATATCATTTGCAGGGGTGAACACTGAAGCTTTCTTT. Protein sequence: CASSISFAGVNTEAFF.

V and J are TRBV27 and TRBJ2-2; no firm D call. Germline assignment: CDR1 MNHEY and CDR2 SMNVEV (reference sequence). Trimming cost V 3 bases and J 5 bases, with 7 bases left between them. This CDR3 region has 13 residues. As DNA, the CDR3 is TGTGCCAGCAGTTTGTTTATTACCGGGGAGCTGTTTTTT. It codes for CASSLFITGELFF.

This chain joins TRBV2 and TRBJ1-1; 9 nucleotides line up with TRBD1. After removal of 3 bases from V and 1 base from J, the junction contained 6 bases not matched to a gene. The length of the CDR3 is 16 residues. CDR1 and CDR2 (germline): SNHLY, FYNNEI. The CDR3 loop is CASSESRTGANTEAFF. The DNA of the CDR3 is TGTGCCAGCAGTGAGAGCCGGACAGGGGCGAACACTGAAGCTTTCTTT.

The V gene is TRBV9, the J gene TRBJ2-3, with 7 bases matching TRBD1. J lost 1 base, V lost 4 bases, and 6 bases had no gene match. Germline CDR1 and CDR2: SGDLS and YYNGEE. The CDR3 contains 15 residues. In DNA form, the CDR3 reads TGTGCCAGCAGCAAACGACAGGGAGGCACAGATACGCAGTATTTT. It specifies CASSKRQGGTDTQYF.

J is TRBJ1-3 and V is TRBV5-6; D unresolved. CDR3 length: 17 residues. The V gene's germline CDR1 is SGHDT and CDR2 YYEEEE. V was trimmed by 4 bases and J by 0 bases, leaving 17 bases between them. The CDR3 region is CASSISWAKDSGNTIYF. The CDR3 region has the DNA TGTGCCAGCAGCATCAGCTGGGCAAAAGACTCTGGAAACACCATATATTTT.

The chain employs TRBV4-1 and TRBJ2-1; 11 positions agree with TRBD2. The trim removed 1 base at V and 8 bases at J, leaving 10 bases unmatched. This CDR3 spans 17 amino acids. CDR1 and CDR2 from the germline V gene are MGHRA and YSYEKL. This CDR3 reads CASSQARELAGVHEQFF. DNA of the CDR3: TGCGCCAGCAGCCAAGCAAGGGAACTAGCGGGGGTTCATGAGCAGTTCTTC.

V and J are TRBV7-2 and TRBJ1-2, with 9 bases that match TRBD1. This CDR3 region has 16 residues. Losses at the gene ends were 5 bases for V and 4 bases for J; bases not matched to a gene: 11. Germline V CDR1 and CDR2: SGHTA, FQGNSA. The CDR3 region has the DNA TGTGCCAGCAGCCTACCTACAGGGGGCTTTGGCTATGGCTACACCTTC. It specifies CASSLPTGGFGYGYTF.

The chain links TRBV10-3 to TRBJ1-5; possible D gene TRBD1, 6 bases. Germline CDR1 and CDR2: ENHRY and SYGVKD. The CDR3 length is 14 residues. Trimming took 6 bases from V and 5 from J, leaving 14 bases between them. The CDR3 DNA is TGTGCCATCAGGACAACAGGGAGAGATCAGCCCCAGCATTTT. Amino acid sequence: CAIRTTGRDQPQHF.

The chain has TRBV10-3 and TRBJ2-6, with D perhaps TRBD2 (5 bases). The CDR3 contains 14 residues. Germline V gene lookup returns CDR1 ENHRY and CDR2 SYGVKD. The CDR3 DNA follows: TGTGCATCAAGCGGATTATCTGGGGCCAACGTCCTGACTTTC. Protein sequence: CASSGLSGANVLTF.

The chain is built from TRBV5-1 and TRBJ2-1; 12 bases are shared with TRBD1. The germline CDR1 and CDR2 sequences are SGHRS and YFSETQ. The CDR3 is made up of 14 amino acids. The J segment lost 10 bases and the V segment lost 5 bases, leaving 7 bases of the junction unmatched. This chain's CDR3 is CASRLGTGGNEQFF. The CDR3 DNA is TGCGCCAGCAGGTTAGGGACAGGGGGCAACGAGCAGTTCTTC.

This clone occurred a few times. This chain uses TRBV4-2 with TRBJ2-3, with 10 bases identical to TRBD2. CDR1 is LGHNA and CDR2 is YNFKEQ in the germline V gene. This CDR3 is 16 amino acids long. V was pared by 4 bases and J by 5 bases, with 9 bases of the junction left unmatched. CDR3 bases: TGTGCCAGCAGCCCAGGGAGAGCGGGGGGGGTAGATACGCAGTATTTT. Its protein is CASSPGRAGGVDTQYF.

This chain uses TRBV6-6 with TRBJ2-5; maybe TRBD1 (6 bases). The CDR3 contains 13 residues. V was cut by 8 bases and J by 5 bases, with 15 bases left in between. From germline, CDR1 is MNHNY and CDR2 SVGAGI (reference sequence). The CDR3 bases are TGTGCCAGCGACGCAGGGGCACCCGAGACCCAGTACTTC. Translation gives CASDAGAPETQYF.

DNA for the CDR3: TGTGCCAGCTTAGAGGGGGCACGATGGAACACTGAAGCTTTCTTT. Protein sequence: CASLEGARWNTEAFF. The V gene is TRBV6-1, the J gene TRBJ1-1, with 7 bases aligning to TRBD1. The CDR3 is 15 residues long. The trim removed 8 bases at V and 1 base at J, leaving 10 bases unmatched. Germline CDR1 is MNHNS and CDR2 is SASEGT.

The genes are TRBV5-1 and TRBJ2-5, with 7 bases matching TRBD1. After removal of 7 bases from V and 3 bases from J, the junction contained 9 bases not matched to a gene. Germline assignment: CDR1 SGHRS and CDR2 YFSETQ. The CDR3 covers 14 residues. In DNA, the CDR3 is TGCGCCAGCCAAAGGGGGCGCAGGGAAGAGACCCAGTACTTC. Translated: CASQRGRREETQYF.

The chain is built from TRBV7-3 and TRBJ2-1, with D perhaps TRBD2 (6 bases). This CDR3 comprises 13 residues. Germline CDR1 is SGHTA and CDR2 is FQGTGA. V was cut by 11 bases and J by 6 bases, with 17 bases left in between. The CDR3 is CASRDLASNEQFF. The CDR3 region has the DNA TGTGCCTCCCGGGATCTAGCGAGCAATGAGCAGTTCTTC.

V and J are TRBV30 and TRBJ2-7; D is perhaps TRBD2 (5 bases). V shed 0 bases and J shed 5 bases, with 11 bases lying between them. This CDR3 region has 13 residues. Per germline, CDR1 GTSNPN and CDR2 SVGIG (reference sequence). CDR3 sequence reads: CAWSVGRVNEQYF. DNA for the CDR3: TGTGCCTGGAGTGTCGGGCGGGTCAACGAGCAGTACTTC.

This clone appeared a single time. This chain uses TRBV5-4 with TRBJ2-2; 8 bases match TRBD2. Trimming removed 4 bases from V and 2 bases from J; junction bases left unmatched: 13. CDR1 and CDR2 from the germline V gene are SGHNT and YYREEE (reference sequence). The CDR3 has 18 residues. CDR3 sequence reads: CASSPRPGTRTNTGELFF. In nucleotides, the CDR3 is TGTGCCAGCAGCCCTCGTCCCGGGACTAGGACCAACACCGGGGAGCTGTTTTTT.

The V gene is TRBV14, the J gene TRBJ2-1; 7 positions agree with TRBD2. V lost 0 bases and J lost 6; bases outside the gene matches: 5. The CDR3 loop spans 15 amino acids. Germline assignment: CDR1 SGHDN and CDR2 FVKESK. DNA of the CDR3: TGTGCCAGCAGCCAAGATCAAGGACTAGTCAATGAGCAGTTCTTC. It is translated as CASSQDQGLVNEQFF.

The chain uses TRBV18 and TRBJ1-4; possible D gene TRBD1, 5 bases. CDR1 and CDR2 from the germline V gene are KGHSH and LQKENI. V was clipped by 3 bases and J by 8 bases, with 16 bases between them. There are 15 residues in the CDR3. This CDR3 reads CASSPPAGRDEKLFF. The CDR3 coding sequence is TGTGCCAGCTCACCCCCGGCAGGGAGGGACGAAAAACTGTTTTTT.